The rows below give T cell receptor beta chains drawn from one sample of a study of identical twins. TCRdb called the 5' RACE reads again in MiXCR, with one record for every CDR3 protein. The sample shows about 690,000 distinct CDR3 sequences, 6.1% of them seen only once. The sample was naive T cells sorted from blood. All receptors derive from a man between 18 and 29 years old in good health. The CDR3 runs from the conserved cysteine through the conserved F or W. D genes are given only for firm matches. Clone sizes are given selectively: once, few, many, or a class where the clone is expanded.

d_call | j_call | clone_size | cdr3_length | v_call | cdr3_nt | cdr3_aa
NA | TRBJ2-5 | many | 15 | TRBV20-1 | TGCAGTGCTAGAGACTTCGGGACCTCTCCAGAGACCCAGTACTTC | CSARDFGTSPETQYF
NA | TRBJ2-1 | many | 12 | TRBV15 | TGTGCCACCAGCTCCCGACTCGCCTGGAAGTTCTTC | CATSSRLAWKFF
NA | TRBJ2-2 | NA | 16 | TRBV5-1 | TGCGCCAGCAGCAAAGGCGGGACCCCGGGAACCGGGGAGCTGTTTTTT | CASSKGGTPGTGELFF
TRBD2 | TRBJ2-3 | NA | 15 | TRBV25-1 | TGTGCCAGCAGTGACTCTAGCGGGATAACAGATACGCAGTATTTT | CASSDSSGITDTQYF
TRBD1 | TRBJ2-1 | few | 14 | TRBV28 | TGTGCCAGCACCAAGGGACAGGAATACAATGAGCAGTTCTTC | CASTKGQEYNEQFF
TRBD2 | TRBJ2-1 | few | 15 | TRBV15 | TGTGCCACCGCGGCCCAGCGGGGGGTCTACAATGAGCAGTTCTTC | CATAAQRGVYNEQFF
NA | TRBJ2-7 | many | 14 | TRBV20-1 | TGCAGTGCTAGAAGAGTGGAGAGCTCCTACGAGCAGTACTTC | CSARRVESSYEQYF
TRBD2 | TRBJ2-2 | NA | 14 | TRBV19 | TGTGCCAGTGCTAGCGGGAGTTTTTCCGGGGAGCTGTTTTTT | CASASGSFSGELFF
NA | TRBJ2-2 | many | 11 | TRBV20-1 | TGCAGTGCTATACTCACCGGGGAGCTGTTTTTT | CSAILTGELFF
TRBD2 | TRBJ2-3 | NA | 15 | TRBV20-1 | TGCAGTGCCGATTTGTTAGCGGGAGAGGTAGATACGCAGTATTTT | CSADLLAGEVDTQYF
TRBD2 | TRBJ2-5 | NA | 16 | TRBV7-9 | TGTGCCAGCAGCCCTAGACTAGCGGAAATCCAAGAGACCCAGTACTTC | CASSPRLAEIQETQYF
TRBD1 | TRBJ2-5 | few | 15 | TRBV10-3 | TGTGCCATCAGTGAGACCCAGACAGGGACAGAGACCCAGTACTTC | CAISETQTGTETQYF
NA | TRBJ1-2 | many | 11 | TRBV29-1 | TGCAGCGTTGGAGGAACATCTGGCTACACCTTC | CSVGGTSGYTF
TRBD2 | TRBJ2-7 | NA | 18 | TRBV15 | TGTGCCACCAGCAGAGATGAAAGGGTTAGCGGGTATACCTACGAGCAGTACTTC | CATSRDERVSGYTYEQYF
NA | TRBJ2-1 | many | 14 | TRBV12-3/TRBV12-4 | TGTGCCAGCAGTTTAGGGAGTTACTACAATGAGCAGTTCTTC | CASSLGSYYNEQFF
TRBD1 | TRBJ2-5 | many | 13 | TRBV10-3 | TGTGCCATCAGACAGGGGCCCCAAGAGACCCAGTACTTC | CAIRQGPQETQYF
NA | TRBJ2-5 | many | 12 | TRBV25-1 | TGTGCCACTCAGGACATACCAGAGACCCAGTACTTC | CATQDIPETQYF
TRBD2 | TRBJ2-1 | few | 16 | TRBV18 | TGTGCCAGCTCACCCCGACTAGCGGGAGACTACAATGAGCAGTTCTTC | CASSPRLAGDYNEQFF
TRBD1 | TRBJ2-7 | NA | 13 | TRBV12-3/TRBV12-4 | TGTGCCAGCAGTTTTGACAGGGTGTACGAGCAGTACTTC | CASSFDRVYEQYF
NA | TRBJ1-1 | NA | 9 | TRBV7-8 | TGTGCCAGCCCCAGTGAAGCTTTCTTT | CASPSEAFF
NA | TRBJ2-3 | few | 15 | TRBV6-5 | TGTGCCAGCAGTTCCGCAACCGGGACCCACGGCGCGCAGTATTTT | CASSSATGTHGAQYF
NA | TRBJ2-4 | NA | 16 | TRBV19 | TGTGCCAGTAGTAACGGGCCTCCCGGGGCCAAAAACATTCAGTACTTC | CASSNGPPGAKNIQYF
TRBD2 | TRBJ2-1 | few | 15 | TRBV29-1 | TGCAGCGTTGTGGGGACTAGCGGGAGTTTTGATGAGCAGTTCTTC | CSVVGTSGSFDEQFF
NA | TRBJ2-7 | few | 13 | TRBV7-9 | TGTGCCAGCAGCTCCCCGGGGTTCTACGAGCAGTACTTC | CASSSPGFYEQYF
NA | TRBJ1-1 | few | 16 | TRBV28 | TGTGCCAGCAGCATCAAAAAGGGGTGGTTGAACACTGAAGCTTTCTTT | CASSIKKGWLNTEAFF
TRBD1 | TRBJ1-5 | NA | 17 | TRBV20-1 | TGCAGTGCTAGGGGGGACAGGGCTCTCCAAGGTGCTCAGCCCCAGCATTTT | CSARGDRALQGAQPQHF
TRBD2 | TRBJ2-5 | NA | 17 | TRBV25-1 | TGTGCCAGCAGTGAACTGAGGACTAGACCCAACCAGGAGACCCAGTACTTC | CASSELRTRPNQETQYF
NA | TRBJ1-3 | many | 14 | TRBV9 | TGTGCCAGCAGCGCCGGGGGTCTTGGAAACACCATATATTTT | CASSAGGLGNTIYF
TRBD2 | TRBJ2-1 | once | 16 | TRBV25-1 | TGTGCCAGCAGACCTGTAGCGGGAGGGGGTAGCAATGAGCAGTTCTTC | CASRPVAGGGSNEQFF
NA | TRBJ2-2 | NA | 13 | TRBV2 | TGTGCCAGCAGACAAACAGGGTCCGGGGAGCTGTTTTTT | CASRQTGSGELFF
TRBD2 | TRBJ2-1 | NA | 14 | TRBV4-1 | TGCGCCAGCAGCCAAGCGGGGGGTCTTGATGAGCAGTTCTTC | CASSQAGGLDEQFF
TRBD1 | TRBJ2-1 | few | 15 | TRBV27 | TGTGCCAGCAGTTACAGGGGGCAGCCGTACAATGAGCAGTTCTTC | CASSYRGQPYNEQFF
NA | TRBJ2-2 | NA | 15 | TRBV7-2 | TGTGCCAGCAGTCCAATAGGAGCCGGAGCCGGGGAGCTGTTTTTT | CASSPIGAGAGELFF
NA | TRBJ2-7 | NA | 14 | TRBV21-1 | TGTGCCAGCAGCGCCGCGACAGGGGGCGACGAGCAGTACTTC | CASSAATGGDEQYF
NA | TRBJ2-3 | NA | 14 | TRBV27 | TGTGCCAGCAGTTATACAGCCCCCACAGATACGCAGTATTTT | CASSYTAPTDTQYF
TRBD2 | TRBJ2-1 | few | 14 | TRBV29-1 | TGCAGCGTTGGACCTCTAGCGGGAATAAATGAGCAGTTCTTC | CSVGPLAGINEQFF
NA | TRBJ1-4 | many | 15 | TRBV12-3/TRBV12-4 | TGTGCCAGCAGTAAAAGTGGACTGATTAATGAAAAACTGTTTTTT | CASSKSGLINEKLFF
NA | TRBJ1-2 | NA | 13 | TRBV24-1 | TGTGCCACCAGTGATCCAGGGGCCGGTGGCTACACCTTC | CATSDPGAGGYTF
NA | TRBJ2-5 | few | 13 | TRBV28 | TGTGCCAGCGCCCCCCCGACGGTAGAGACCCAGTACTTC | CASAPPTVETQYF
NA | TRBJ2-1 | NA | 13 | TRBV19 | TGTGCCAGTAGTATGGGACCTGACAATGAGCAGTTCTTC | CASSMGPDNEQFF
TRBD2 | TRBJ2-1 | many | 15 | TRBV5-1 | TGCGCCAGCAGCGCGGGAGAGTCCCCCTACAATGAGCAGTTCTTC | CASSAGESPYNEQFF
NA | TRBJ1-1 | few | 12 | TRBV20-1 | TGCAGTGCTAGAACGACCTTGACTGAAGCTTTCTTT | CSARTTLTEAFF
TRBD1 | TRBJ1-2 | many | 14 | TRBV7-2 | TGTGCCAGCAGCTTAGTGACAGGGAACTATGGCTACACCTTC | CASSLVTGNYGYTF
TRBD2 | TRBJ2-3 | NA | 14 | TRBV4-2 | TGTGCCAGCAGCCAAGTTCTAGCGGGAGATACGCAGTATTTT | CASSQVLAGDTQYF
TRBD2 | TRBJ2-4 | NA | 18 | TRBV27 | TGTGCCAGCAGTACCCGAAAACTAGCGGTGGGGGTCCGGAACATTCAGTACTTC | CASSTRKLAVGVRNIQYF
NA | TRBJ2-3 | NA | 15 | TRBV5-1 | TGCGCCAGCAGCTTGGAGGTTCTCCCCACAGATACGCAGTATTTT | CASSLEVLPTDTQYF
TRBD2 | TRBJ2-1 | NA | 13 | TRBV6-4 | TGTGCCAGTACTAGCGAGATGGGGAATGAGCAGTTCTTC | CASTSEMGNEQFF
TRBD1 | TRBJ1-3 | few | 19 | TRBV29-1 | TGCAGCGTTGAAAGGATGGAGGGGGCCGATCATTTCTCTGGAAACACCATATATTTT | CSVERMEGADHFSGNTIYF